The rows below give T cell receptor beta chains drawn from one sample of a study of T cell responses to AZD1222 COVID-19 vaccine. Generated by immunoSEQ multiplex PCR, the TCRdb table keeps only in-frame clones and is missing some. This table holds tens of thousands of clones, 88% found once. The material was peripheral blood, obtained on day 0 of AZD1222 vaccination. Receptor source: an adult in good health. Both conserved end residues are part of each CDR3. Clone sizes are given selectively: once, few, many, or a class where the clone is expanded.

v_call | clone_size | cdr3_aa
TRBV19 | few | CASSIGIRGWTEAFF
TRBV9 | NA | CASNGGAWEQYF
TRBV7-9 | few | CASSTTLAGGSYEQYF
TRBV7-9 | NA | CASSLWGKHEQFF
TRBV19 | NA | CASSPRSSGDQETQYF
TRBV7-8 | NA | CASSLVFLGQGMGEKLFF
TRBV6-4 | NA | CASSEGQGADTQYF
TRBV5-1 | few | CASSLVGQEETQYF
TRBV18 | NA | CASSPGTGGGYTF
TRBV18 | NA | CASSRGTFRTDTQYF
TRBV15 | NA | CATSREHSGANVLTF
TRBV5-5 | NA | CASSWSYGAGVSYNEQFF
TRBV6-1 | few | CASSEPGVGGTEAFF
TRBV11-2 | NA | CASSWTGYNEQFF
TRBV30 | NA | CAWTRGPGSPLHF
TRBV4-2 | NA | CASSQVGFGDYEQYF
TRBV5-6 | once | CASSLAGGETFSGNTIYF
TRBV29-1 | NA | CSAWTSGIETQYF
TRBV28 | NA | CASSLAVAGGSKQFF
TRBV18 | NA | CASSKSPGQGTETQYF
TRBV6-6 | NA | CASRYLRSTDTQYF
TRBV27 | NA | CASSLRGLAGVEYNEQFF
TRBV5-5 | once | CASSLRRVANEKLFF
TRBV28 | medium-sized | CASTGYAGGYNEQFF
TRBV6-6 | NA | CASTFGRGRNQPQHF
TRBV18 | NA | CASSRSGGEISGYTF
TRBV29-1 | NA | CSVAAGGSYNEQFF
TRBV4-1 | NA | CASRAGTDGIQYF
TRBV7-3 | NA | CASSLTGGETQYF
TRBV24-1 | once | CATRDIREDRNYGYTF
TRBV6-6 | NA | CASSTFRTANYGYTF
TRBV28 | NA | CASSLWGDTQYF
TRBV10-1 | NA | CASRGTANEKLFF
TRBV19 | few | CASSLDIRQLANIQYF
TRBV5-1 | many | CASSLSTPPSDEQYF
TRBV6-4 | NA | CASSEDKTSYNEQFF
TRBV30 | NA | CAWSGLAGGYEQYF
TRBV6-1 | few | CASSEAAGDTGELFF
TRBV18 | NA | CASSPRSGGGTEAFF
TRBV28 | NA | CASSFGDQAQETQYF
TRBV2 | NA | CASRRDFNTDTQYF
TRBV3-1/TRBV3-2 | NA | CASSRGTSGRETQYF
TRBV5-8 | once | CASSLESGGTYEQYF
TRBV18 | NA | CASSPTSGNYGYTF
TRBV19 | NA | CASSITGTGNTEAFF
TRBV18 | NA | CASSPISGRAAYEQYF